These T cell receptor beta chains were read from a single sample in a study of T cell responses to AZD1222 COVID-19 vaccine. The protocol was immunoSEQ multiplex PCR, while the TCRdb copy is restricted to in-frame clones and leaves out a portion. The sample holds 100,000 to 120,000 clones, approximately 92% seen once. Specimen: peripheral blood, collected 28 days after the second AZD1222 dose. All receptors derive from an adult who received the AZD1222 COVID-19 vaccine. The CDR3 runs from the conserved cysteine through the conserved F or W. A D gene is named only where the DNA matches it firmly. Rows give clone size only sometimes, using once, few, many, or a class for an expanded clone.

D gene,J gene,clone size,V gene,CDR3 protein,CDR3 DNA
TRBD1,TRBJ1-3,-,TRBV6-5,CASSRGTDSGNTIYF,TGTGCCAGCAGCCGCGGGACAGACTCTGGAAACACCATATATTTT
-,TRBJ1-4,-,TRBV7-9,CASSQRSGEGEKLFF,TGTGCCAGCAGCCAGCGGTCCGGGGAGGGGGAAAAACTGTTTTTT
-,TRBJ2-3,-,TRBV20-1,CSASGALLDTQYF,TGCAGTGCTAGTGGAGCTCTCCTAGATACGCAGTATTTT
-,TRBJ1-1,-,TRBV7-2,CASSLRETEAFF,TGTGCCAGCAGCTTACGAGAAACTGAAGCTTTCTTT
-,TRBJ2-5,-,TRBV24-1,CATSGGSGTQYF,TGTGCCACCAGTGGAGGTTCCGGGACCCAGTACTTC
TRBD1,TRBJ2-5,-,TRBV7-2,CASSLAGTGEETQYF,TGTGCCAGCAGCTTAGCCGGGACAGGGGAAGAGACCCAGTACTTC
-,TRBJ1-6,-,TRBV2,CASRYFYNSPLHF,TGTGCCAGCAGGTACTTCTATAATTCACCCCTCCACTTT
TRBD2,TRBJ2-3,once,TRBV6-5,CASSYSLAGGDTQYF,TGTGCCAGCAGTTACTCACTAGCGGGGGGGGATACGCAGTATTTT
-,TRBJ2-7,-,TRBV7-9,CASSFSYEQYF,TGTGCCAGCAGCTTTTCCTACGAGCAGTACTTC
TRBD1,TRBJ1-1,-,TRBV7-3,CASSSTGVAEAFF,TGTGCCAGCAGCTCGACAGGGGTCGCTGAAGCTTTCTTT
TRBD1,TRBJ2-1,-,TRBV5-4,CASSPGARGLLYNEQFF,TGTGCCAGCAGCCCAGGCGCCAGGGGGCTACTTTACAATGAGCAGTTCTTC
-,TRBJ2-1,-,TRBV5-1,CASSPMPGAGHEQFF,TGCGCCAGCAGCCCGATGCCGGGGGCTGGCCATGAGCAGTTCTTC
-,TRBJ2-1,-,TRBV6-4,CASSKDRYNEQFF,TGTGCCAGCAGTAAAGACAGATACAATGAGCAGTTCTTC
TRBD2,TRBJ2-5,-,TRBV5-1,CASSLMLAGGQETQYF,TGCGCCAGCAGCTTGATGCTAGCGGGGGGCCAAGAGACCCAGTACTTC
-,TRBJ1-1,once,TRBV5-6,CASSLGGAGTTEAFF,TGTGCCAGCAGCTTGGGAGGGGCGGGGACCACTGAAGCTTTCTTT
-,TRBJ2-7,-,TRBV19,CASSIALSRGTYEQYF,TGTGCCAGTAGTATAGCCCTGAGCAGGGGAACCTACGAGCAGTACTTC